These 5 T cell receptor beta chains originate from one sample sequenced in a study of cytomegalovirus exposure and HLA in healthy donors. TCRdb's copy holds only in-frame clones and misses some; the assay was immunoSEQ multiplex PCR. Among a few hundred thousand clones listed, roughly 88% were seen once. The sample consisted of PBMCs. The receptors were gathered from a woman between 18 and 29 years old in good health and CMV-seronegative.

The V and J genes are TRBV5-5 and TRBJ2-5, with TRBD2 matching over 15 bases. Germline-derived CDR1 and CDR2 are SGHKS and YYEKEE (reference sequence). This CDR3 region has 19 residues. The V and J ends lost 4 bases and 5 bases, in that order; junction bases with no gene match: 15. The DNA of the CDR3 is TGTGCCAGCAGCCTGAATCCCGGGACTAGCGGGAGGAGGATGGAGACCCAGTACTTC. Translation gives CASSLNPGTSGRRMETQYF.

The rearrangement links TRBV5-6 to TRBJ2-1, with a weak D call TRBD2 (6 bases). This CDR3 has 17 residues. The V and J ends lost 3 bases and 8 bases respectively, with 24 bases between them. Per germline, CDR1 SGHDT and CDR2 YYEEEE. CDR3 protein: CASSSPTGASGGYEQFF. CDR3 sequence (DNA): TGTGCCAGCAGCTCCCCAACTGGGGCTTCCGGGGGATATGAGCAGTTCTTC.

This rearrangement joins TRBV6-5 to TRBJ1-2, with 7 bases lining up with TRBD1. Trimming cost V 6 bases and J 0 bases; bases outside gene matches: 7. From germline, CDR1 is MNHEY and CDR2 SVGAGI. The CDR3 is made up of 15 amino acids. Written as DNA, the CDR3 is TGTGCCAGCAGGGCTTGGGACAGAACTAACTATGGCTACACCTTC. It translates to CASRAWDRTNYGYTF.

The chain is built from TRBV7-2 and TRBJ2-2, with TRBD1 matching 10 bases. Germline V gives CDR1 SGHTA, CDR2 FQGNSA. This CDR3 spans 17 amino acids. The V and J ends lost 5 bases and 7 bases, in that order; junction bases with no gene match: 13. CDR3 nucleotides: TGTGCCAGCAGCCCGGGGGGTGGTGGACAGGGGGTCGGGGAGCTGTTTTTT. This sequence encodes CASSPGGGGQGVGELFF.

CDR3 protein: CASSLTVSGANVLTF. Written as DNA, the CDR3 is TGTGCCAGCAGTTTAACGGTCTCTGGGGCCAACGTCCTGACTTTC. The gene calls are TRBV27 and TRBJ2-6, with D unresolved. CDR1 is MNHEY, CDR2 SMNVEV, per germline (reference sequence). V was pared by 2 bases and J by 0 bases, with 5 bases between. This CDR3 region has 15 residues.